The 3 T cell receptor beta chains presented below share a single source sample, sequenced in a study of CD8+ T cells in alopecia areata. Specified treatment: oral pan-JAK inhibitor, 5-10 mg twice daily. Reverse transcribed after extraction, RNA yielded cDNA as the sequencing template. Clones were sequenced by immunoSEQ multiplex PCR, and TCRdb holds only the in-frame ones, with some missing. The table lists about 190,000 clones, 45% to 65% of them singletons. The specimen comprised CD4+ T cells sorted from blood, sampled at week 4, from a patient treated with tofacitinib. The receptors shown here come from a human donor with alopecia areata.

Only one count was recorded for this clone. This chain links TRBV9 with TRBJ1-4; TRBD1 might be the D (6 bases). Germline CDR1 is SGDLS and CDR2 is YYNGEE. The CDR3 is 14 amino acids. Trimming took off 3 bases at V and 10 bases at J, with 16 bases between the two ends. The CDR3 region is CASSATASDRKLFF. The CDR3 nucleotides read TGTGCCAGCAGCGCAACCGCCTCGGACAGAAAACTGTTTTTT.

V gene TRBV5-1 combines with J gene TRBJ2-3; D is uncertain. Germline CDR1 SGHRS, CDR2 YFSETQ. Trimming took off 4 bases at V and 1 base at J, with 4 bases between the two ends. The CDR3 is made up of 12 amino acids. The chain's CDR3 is CASSVGTDTQYF. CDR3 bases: TGCGCCAGCAGCGTTGGCACAGATACGCAGTATTTT.

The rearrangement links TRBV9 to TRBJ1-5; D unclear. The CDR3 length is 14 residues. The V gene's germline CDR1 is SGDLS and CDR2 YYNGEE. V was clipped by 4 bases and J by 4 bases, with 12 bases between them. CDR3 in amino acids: CASSPSVGNQPQHF. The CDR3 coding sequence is TGTGCCAGCAGCCCAAGTGTGGGGAATCAGCCCCAGCATTTT.